This TCR beta chain was sequenced during a study of human T cells and chemical hapten exposure (dated by TCRdb to about 2021). With respect to the entire study: For sensitization, 2% DPC in acetone was applied to a 2 cm by 2 cm area of upper inner arm skin. Patients additionally received weekly therapeutic DPC doses to the scalp throughout the approximately 25-week study period. Patch testing on the upper back used Finn chambers containing 0.01% DPC, with scoring done after 6 days according to International Contact Dermatitis Research Group standards. The mostly female patient cohort included alopecia areata with under or over 50% scalp involvement, alopecia totalis and alopecia universalis. Libraries were pooled for sequencing, and per-sample TCR yields varied mainly because of small differences in library volumes within the pool. The study tracked peripheral blood TCR repertoire changes in vivo during primary and secondary sensitization to the hapten diphenylcyclopropenone (DPC) in alopecia patients. Patient blood was sampled pre-sensitization (week 0) and at 2, 6 and about 24 weeks after DPC sensitization. Blood for TCR sequencing was provided by twenty-nine alopecia patients at one to four time points (pre-sensitization, 2, 6 and 24 weeks). The investigation overall reported the following: DPC sensitization did not change the number of TCRs with a frequency above 1 in 1000, and there was no evidence of changes in global repertoire structure. Expanded TCRs formed significantly more large CDR3 similarity clusters than pre-sensitization or healthy control sets, consistent with antigen-driven responses. Patch test score correlated positively with the number of PT1 expanded TCRs, reaching significance at thresholds 8, 16 and 32 but not at 4. Alopecia, a presumed autoimmune disease, was present in all patients, so the immune response of the patients might differ from that of healthy individuals. After repeated subsampling, changes were observed in the strength of the expansion versus patch-test correlation and in the threshold at which the correlation became significant.

The CDR3 runs 14 residues from the cysteine to the phenylalanine. The sequence is cut down to CDR3 DNA, 42 bases in frame from base 1. V is pared back by 0 bases and J by 6 bases, with 11 bases lying between the germline termini. Reading the germline V gene (reference sequence) gives CDR1 MNHNY and CDR2 SVGAGI. About this clonotype itself: The antigen this receptor binds is unknown. Base qualities were left out, and no much larger clone turns up one base away.

Libraries were prepared through RACE. Sequencer: NextSeq 500. Library preparation attached unique molecular identifiers to individual cDNA molecules for quantitative, reproducible TCR counting. Both TCR alpha and TCR beta chains were sequenced from each blood RNA sample. The authors' analysis ran thus. A median of roughly 100,000 TCRs per sample was observed, with a range of about 23,224 to 700,000. V, J and CDR3 annotation of the TCR reads was carried out using the Decombinator software suite. To make PS versus PT1 abundance plots, every sample was subsampled to the same number of TCRs (28,000). Expanded TCRs were defined as absent before sensitization and observed at least eight times at the 2-week time point. TCRdb cleaned the public reads at Q25 with fastp, built clones with MiXCR and kept in-frame beta chains. Here each entry gathers all rows of one CDR3 protein and keeps the most common genes and DNA. TCRdb, not the authors, supplied the V and J calls. This sample is represented by 150,000 to 200,000 distinct CDR3 sequences; about 22% of them were singletons. In total, the top ten clones hold approximately 2.5% of the sample.

The time point label here, explained by the study, means: patch test 3, about 24 weeks after DPC sensitization. The treatment or condition label, read with the paper, signifies: therapeutic diphenylcyclopropenone sensitization with weekly scalp DPC. At each patch-test visit, blood was drawn before the patch test was applied. Patients were considered eligible if aged 18 to 70, diagnosed with alopecia and deemed suitable for DPC therapy, and patients were excluded if pregnant. Total RNA was extracted from unfractionated whole blood collected in Tempus Blood RNA tubes. This specimen consisted of whole blood, obtained in connection with sensitization to the hapten diphenylcyclopropenone (DPC). This receptor was taken from a woman aged 40 to 50 with alopecia areata. Some clones in this sample may be carry-over from other donors' samples. The chain couples TRBV6-6 to TRBJ1-2; 5 matching bases give a weak D call of TRBD1. The base sequence is TGTGCCAGCAGTTACTCCGCCGGGGGGAATGGCTACACCTTC. The resulting protein is CASSYSAGGNGYTF.